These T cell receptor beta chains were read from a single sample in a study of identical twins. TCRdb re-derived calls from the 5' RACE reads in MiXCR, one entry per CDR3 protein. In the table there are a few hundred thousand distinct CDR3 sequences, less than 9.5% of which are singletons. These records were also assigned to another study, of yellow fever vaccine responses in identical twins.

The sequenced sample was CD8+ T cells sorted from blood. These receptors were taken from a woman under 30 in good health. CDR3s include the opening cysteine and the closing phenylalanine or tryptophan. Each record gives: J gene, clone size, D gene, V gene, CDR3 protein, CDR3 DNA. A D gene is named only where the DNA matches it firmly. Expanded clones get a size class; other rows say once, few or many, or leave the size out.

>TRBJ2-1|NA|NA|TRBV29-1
CSVDGPDDLYNEQFF
TGCAGCGTTGATGGGCCAGACGACCTCTACAATGAGCAGTTCTTC
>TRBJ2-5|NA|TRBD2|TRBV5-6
CARSPGLADLGDGGETQYF
TGTGCCAGGAGCCCCGGACTAGCAGACCTCGGAGATGGTGGAGAGACCCAGTACTTC
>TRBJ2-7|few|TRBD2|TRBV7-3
CASSPQAGATYEQYF
TGTGCCAGCAGCCCCCAAGCGGGGGCAACCTACGAGCAGTACTTC
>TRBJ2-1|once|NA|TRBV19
CASSIGTPAYNEQFF
TGTGCCAGTAGTATCGGGACCCCGGCCTACAATGAGCAGTTCTTC
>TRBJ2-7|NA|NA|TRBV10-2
CASTDTGFYEQYF
TGCGCCAGCACCGATACAGGGTTCTACGAGCAGTACTTC
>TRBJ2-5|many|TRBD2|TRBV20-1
CSARSGTSQQETQYF
TGCAGTGCTAGATCCGGGACTAGCCAACAGGAGACCCAGTACTTC
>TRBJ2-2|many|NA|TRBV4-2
CASSQGIDLPAAKEDTGELFF
TGTGCCAGCAGCCAAGGAATCGATTTACCAGCGGCAAAAGAAGACACCGGGGAGCTGTTTTTT
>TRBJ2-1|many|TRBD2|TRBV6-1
CASSELAGALNEQFF
TGTGCCAGCAGTGAACTAGCGGGAGCATTAAATGAGCAGTTCTTC
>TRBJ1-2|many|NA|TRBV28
CASSLPGGGLNYGYTF
TGTGCCAGCAGTTTACCGGGGGGGGGATTAAACTATGGCTACACCTTC
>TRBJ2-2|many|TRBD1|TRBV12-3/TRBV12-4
CASSPLWDREEKGELFF
TGTGCCAGCAGTCCACTATGGGACAGGGAGGAGAAGGGGGAGCTGTTTTTT
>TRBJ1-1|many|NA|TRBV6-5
CASSYSVDTEAFF
TGTGCCAGCAGTTACTCAGTCGACACTGAAGCTTTCTTT
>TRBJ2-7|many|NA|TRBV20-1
CSARDRVSYEQYF
TGCAGTGCTAGAGATAGGGTATCCTACGAGCAGTACTTC
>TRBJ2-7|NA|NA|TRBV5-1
CASSAGRTSSYEQYF
TGCGCCAGCAGCGCTGGTCGGACCAGCTCCTACGAGCAGTACTTC
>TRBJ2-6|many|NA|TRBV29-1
CSVDEGSGANVLTF
TGCAGCGTTGATGAGGGCTCTGGGGCCAACGTCCTGACTTTC